This T cell receptor beta chain comes out of a study of CD8+CD57+ T cells in acquired aplastic anemia. Study-wide results and caveats: Between patients and controls, approximately 29 CD8+ CDR3 sequences were found in common.

Turning to this clonotype: The antigen remains unidentified.

Individuals selected for sequencing had exhibited CD8+CD57+ cell expansion on flow cytometry. The V segment lost 6 bases and the J segment 6 bases; nucleotides outside the gene matches: 5. Germline CDR1 reads DFQATT; CDR2 reads SNEGSKA (reference sequence). The CDR3 is 13 residues long. TCR beta VDJ and CDR3 profiles were obtained from a genomic DNA template. TCRdb passed the reads through MiXCR, listing each CDR3 protein once. The sample holds 150,000 to 200,000 distinct CDR3 sequences, 40% to 55% seen once. Sequenced material: sorted CD4+, CD8+, or CD8+CD57+ T cells (not recorded which) from PBMCs. The TCR comes from a human donor with aplastic anemia. The V and J genes are TRBV20-1 and TRBJ1-4; TRBD1 matches 9 bases. CDR3 loop: CSATGQGDEKLFF. In DNA, the CDR3 is TGCAGTGCCACGGGACAGGGAGATGAAAAACTGTTTTTT.